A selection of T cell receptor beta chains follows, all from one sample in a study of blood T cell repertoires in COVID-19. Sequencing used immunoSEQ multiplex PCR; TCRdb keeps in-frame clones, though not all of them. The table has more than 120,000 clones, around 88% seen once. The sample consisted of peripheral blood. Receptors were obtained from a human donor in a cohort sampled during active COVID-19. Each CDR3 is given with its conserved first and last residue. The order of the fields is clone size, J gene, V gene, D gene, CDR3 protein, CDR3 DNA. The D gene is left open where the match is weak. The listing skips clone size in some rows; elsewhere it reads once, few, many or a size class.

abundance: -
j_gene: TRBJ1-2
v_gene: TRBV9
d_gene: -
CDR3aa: CASTPPTPRYGYTF
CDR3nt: TGTGCCAGCACCCCCCCGACACCTCGATATGGCTACACCTTC

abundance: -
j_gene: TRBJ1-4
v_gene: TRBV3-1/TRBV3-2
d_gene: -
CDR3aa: CASSPRTDEKLFF
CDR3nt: TGTGCCAGCAGCCCCAGGACAGATGAAAAACTGTTTTTT

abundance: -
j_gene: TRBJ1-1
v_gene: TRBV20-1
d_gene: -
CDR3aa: CSASVSLAVDTEAFF
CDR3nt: TGCAGTGCTAGTGTCAGTCTCGCAGTTGACACTGAAGCTTTCTTT

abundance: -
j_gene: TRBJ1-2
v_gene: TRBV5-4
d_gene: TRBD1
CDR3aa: CASSKTGLLSNYGYTF
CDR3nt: TGTGCCAGCAGCAAGACAGGGTTGCTCTCTAACTATGGCTACACCTTC

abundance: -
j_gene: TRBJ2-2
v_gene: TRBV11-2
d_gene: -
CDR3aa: CASSLAQNTGELFF
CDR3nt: TGTGCCAGCAGCTTAGCCCAGAACACCGGGGAGCTGTTTTTT

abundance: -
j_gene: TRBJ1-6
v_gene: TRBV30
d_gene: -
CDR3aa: CAWSVLGTVNSPLHF
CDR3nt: TGTGCCTGGAGTGTACTAGGTACAGTAAATTCACCCCTCCACTTT

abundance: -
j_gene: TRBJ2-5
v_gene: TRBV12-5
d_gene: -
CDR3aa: CASGLVPGVETQYF
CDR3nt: TGTGCTAGTGGTTTGGTACCGGGGGTGGAGACCCAGTACTTC

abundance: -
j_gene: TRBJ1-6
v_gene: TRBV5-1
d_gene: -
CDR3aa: CASSLGRDSPLHF
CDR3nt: TGCGCCAGCAGCTTGGGTCGAGATTCACCCCTCCACTTT

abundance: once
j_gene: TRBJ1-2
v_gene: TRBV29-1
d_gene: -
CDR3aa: CSVEDLDRSDYGYTF
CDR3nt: TGCAGCGTTGAAGATCTGGACAGAAGCGACTATGGCTACACCTTC

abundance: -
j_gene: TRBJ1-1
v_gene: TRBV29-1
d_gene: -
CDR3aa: CSVEKAAGHSNTEAFF
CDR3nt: TGCAGCGTTGAAAAAGCAGCAGGACATTCCAACACTGAAGCTTTCTTT

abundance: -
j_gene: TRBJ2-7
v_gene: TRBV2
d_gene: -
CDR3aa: CASSPELSSYEQYF
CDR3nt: TGTGCCAGCAGCCCTGAATTGAGCTCCTACGAGCAGTACTTC

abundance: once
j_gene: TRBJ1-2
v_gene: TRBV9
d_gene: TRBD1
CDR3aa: CASSLSGQGYGYTF
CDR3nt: TGTGCCAGCAGCCTCTCCGGACAGGGGTATGGCTACACCTTC

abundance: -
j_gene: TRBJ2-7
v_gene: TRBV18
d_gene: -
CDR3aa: CASSPNRGSYEQYF
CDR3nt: TGTGCCAGCTCACCCAACAGAGGGTCCTACGAGCAGTACTTC

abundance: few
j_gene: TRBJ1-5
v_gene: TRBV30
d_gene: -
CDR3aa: CAWSVGVGGALTPQHF
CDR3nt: TGTGCCTGGAGTGTCGGGGTTGGCGGGGCTCTTACGCCCCAGCATTTT

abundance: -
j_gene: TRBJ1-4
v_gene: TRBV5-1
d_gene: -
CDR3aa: CASSLAPGFATNEKLFF
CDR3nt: TGCGCCAGCAGCTTGGCACCAGGGTTTGCAACTAATGAAAAACTGTTTTTT

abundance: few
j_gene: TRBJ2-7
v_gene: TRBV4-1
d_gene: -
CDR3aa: CASSQDAGTNSYEQYF
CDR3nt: TGCGCCAGCAGCCAAGATGCCGGGACAAATTCCTACGAGCAGTACTTC

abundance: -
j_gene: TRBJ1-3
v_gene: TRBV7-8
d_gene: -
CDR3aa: CASSLGFGQGQNTIYF
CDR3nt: TGTGCCAGCAGCTTAGGATTCGGCCAGGGCCAAAACACCATATATTTT

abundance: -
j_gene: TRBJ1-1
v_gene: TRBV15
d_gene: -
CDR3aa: CATSRDSGGLLEAFF
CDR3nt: TGTGCCACCAGCAGAGATAGTGGAGGGCTGCTTGAAGCTTTCTTT

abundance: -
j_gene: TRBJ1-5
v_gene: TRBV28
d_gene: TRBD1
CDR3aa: CASRPTGWGQPQHF
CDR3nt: TGTGCCAGCAGGCCGACAGGGTGGGGTCAGCCCCAGCATTTT

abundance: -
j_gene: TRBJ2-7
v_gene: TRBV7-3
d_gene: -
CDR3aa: CASSFNPAGPYEQYF
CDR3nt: TGTGCCAGCAGCTTTAATCCCGCAGGGCCCTACGAGCAGTACTTC

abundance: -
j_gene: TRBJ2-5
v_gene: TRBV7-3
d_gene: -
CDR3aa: CASSLSGFETQYF
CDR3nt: TGTGCCAGCAGCTTATCCGGGTTTGAGACCCAGTACTTC

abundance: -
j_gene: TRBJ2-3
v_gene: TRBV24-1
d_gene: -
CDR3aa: CATSEAGPTDTQYF
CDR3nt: TGTGCCACCAGTGAGGCAGGGCCCACAGATACGCAGTATTTT

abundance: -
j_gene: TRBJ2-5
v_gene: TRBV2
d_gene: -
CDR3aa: CASSPATRGGWQETQYF
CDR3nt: TGTGCCAGCAGTCCCGCTACCCGGGGAGGATGGCAAGAGACCCAGTACTTC

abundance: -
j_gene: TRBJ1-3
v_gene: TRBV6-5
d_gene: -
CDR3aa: CASGANTIYF
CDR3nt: TGTGCCAGCGGAGCAAACACCATATATTTT

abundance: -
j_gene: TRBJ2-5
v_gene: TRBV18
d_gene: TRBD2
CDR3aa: CASSPLTSGKETQYF
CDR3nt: TGTGCCAGCTCACCACTGACTAGCGGCAAAGAGACCCAGTACTTC

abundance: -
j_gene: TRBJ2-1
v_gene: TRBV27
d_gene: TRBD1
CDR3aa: CASSFGTVTHNEQFF
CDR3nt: TGTGCCAGCAGTTTCGGGACAGTGACCCACAATGAGCAGTTCTTC